This TCR beta chain appears in the sequencing data of a study of CD4 T cells in relation to SARS-CoV-2 and coronaviruses. Study details: TCR beta CDR3s were sequenced after 10-day antigen culture of PBMCs. Crossreactive spike epitopes shared across donors were mapped to their HLA restriction.

Over 80,000 naive or memory CD4+ cells were cultured with CEF peptides for about 10 days. Comments on this clone: As yet, its antigen is unknown.

CEF-cultured naive and memory CD4+ T cell DNA got survey-level sequencing. Generated by immunoSEQ multiplex PCR, the TCRdb table keeps only in-frame clones and is missing some. In the table there are about 37,000 clones, under 90% of which are singletons. Germline V CDR1 and CDR2: LNHDA, SQIVND (reference sequence). Trimming cost V 5 bases and J 4 bases; bases outside gene matches: 6. The CDR3 runs 14 residues. The clonotype was recovered from an adult with COVID-19. The chain is built from TRBV19 and TRBJ1-1; 8 nucleotides agree with TRBD1. The specimen was naive CD4+ T cells from PBMCs, cultured in vitro. Specified subset: naive CD4+ T cells isolated by negative enrichment. The CDR3 DNA follows: TGTGCCAGTAGTCTCGGACAGGGTGGCACTGAAGCTTTCTTT. Amino acid sequence: CASSLGQGGTEAFF.